This T cell receptor (beta chain) derives from a study of CD8 T cells in ankylosing spondylitis. The V gene's germline CDR1 is DFQATT and CDR2 SNEGSKA (reference sequence). The CDR3 length is 11 residues. The ends were cut back, 6 bases at V and 4 bases at J, with 8 bases in the middle. TCRdb fed the 5' RACE reads into MiXCR, producing one record per CDR3 protein. Among about 240,000 distinct CDR3 sequences listed, roughly 10% were seen once. In this sample, this clonotype turned up many times. The TCR comes from a male donor with ankylosing spondylitis or in good health (not recorded which). The sample consisted of blood, either unsorted or a sorted T cell fraction (not recorded which). The chain combines TRBV20-1 with TRBJ2-3; D not certain. In nucleotides, the CDR3 is TGCAGTGCCCCGTCCCCAGATACGCAGTATTTT. Translating it yields CSAPSPDTQYF.